The 12 T cell receptor beta chains reported below all come from one sample, sequenced in a study of shared clonotypes between healthy human individuals. Data came from immunoSEQ multiplex PCR; TCRdb stores just in-frame clones and leaves some out. The sample includes some 2,000,000 clones, 85% to 95% seen only once; the top ten take 0.13%. Material for sequencing was naive CD4+ T cells sorted from blood. Subset indicated: CD45RA+ positively selected. These receptors all come from a man younger than 30 in good health.

V is TRBV30 and J is TRBJ1-1, with a possible D match to TRBD1 (5 bases). Trimming took 3 bases from V and 1 from J, leaving 21 bases between them. CDR3 length: 17 amino acids. Germline V gene sequence: CDR1 GTSNPN, CDR2 SVGIG (reference sequence). DNA of the CDR3: TGTGCCTGGAGCGCCTGGAGGACACGGGATTGGAACACTGAAGCTTTCTTT. As protein: CAWSAWRTRDWNTEAFF.

Concerning this clone: Different DNA sequences within this sample yield the same CDR3. V and J are TRBV9 and TRBJ1-1; no clear D gene. This CDR3 has 13 amino acids. Germline CDR1 is SGDLS and CDR2 is YYNGEE. V lost 0 bases and J lost 5, with 8 bases in between. For the CDR3, the DNA is TGTGCCAGCAGCGTAGCCGTTGGAACTGAAGCTTTCTTT. It translates to CASSVAVGTEAFF.

The chain links TRBV6-5 to TRBJ2-7, with D possibly matching TRBD1 (6 bases). The germline V and J ends were trimmed by 6 bases and 5 bases, with 14 bases remaining between them. Germline V gives CDR1 MNHEY, CDR2 SVGAGI. CDR3 size: 13 residues. This chain's CDR3 is CASSPTGWHEQYF. CDR3 sequence (DNA): TGTGCCAGCAGCCCCACAGGGTGGCACGAGCAGTACTTC.

The chain carries TRBV28 and TRBJ1-4; D not resolved. The CDR3 sequence is 14 residues long. V was clipped by 5 bases and J by 0 bases, with 7 bases between them. Germline lookup yields CDR1 MDHEN and CDR2 SYDVKM. The CDR3 DNA reads as TGTGCCAGCAGTGCGACCTCAACTAATGAAAAACTGTTTTTT. This encodes CASSATSTNEKLFF. Variable domain in full (rest from reference TRBV28 and TRBJ1-4): DVKVTQSSRYLVKRTGEKVFLECVQDMDHENMFWYRQDPGLGLRLIYFSYDVKMKEKGDIPEGYSVSREKKERFSLILESASTNQTSMYLCASSATSTNEKLFFGSGTQLSVL.

V usage is TRBV30 and J usage is TRBJ2-7; 7 nucleotides match TRBD2. The CDR3 is 17 residues long. CDR1 and CDR2 from the germline V gene are GTSNPN and SVGIG (reference sequence). Germline trimming cut 5 bases from V and 0 bases from J; bases unmatched to any gene: 16. The CDR3 spells CAWPPLEPAGISYEQYF. CDR3 DNA: TGTGCCTGGCCCCCGCTGGAACCAGCGGGAATCTCCTACGAGCAGTACTTC.

V gene TRBV19 combines with J gene TRBJ2-1, with D perhaps TRBD1 (7 bases). This CDR3 region has 15 residues. CDR1 LNHDA and CDR2 SQIVND come from the germline V gene (reference sequence). The V and J ends lost 8 bases and 5 bases respectively, with 19 bases between them. CDR3 region: CASRGRGDANNEQFF. CDR3 nucleotides: TGTGCCAGTCGAGGCAGGGGGGACGCAAACAATGAGCAGTTCTTC.

V usage is TRBV19 and J usage is TRBJ2-4; tentatively, D is TRBD1 or TRBD2 (6 bases each). The V and J ends lost 3 bases and 0 bases respectively, with 9 bases between them. From germline, CDR1 is LNHDA and CDR2 SQIVND (reference sequence). CDR3 length: 15 amino acids. The chain's CDR3 is CASSMGGLAKNIQYF. Written as DNA, the CDR3 is TGTGCCAGTAGTATGGGGGGCCTAGCCAAAAACATTCAGTACTTC.

This clone was seen a single time. This sequence joins TRBV2 and TRBJ2-7; tentative D call: TRBD1 (6 bases). Trimming took 0 bases from V and 3 from J, leaving 18 bases between them. Looked up from germline, CDR1 is SNHLY and CDR2 is FYNNEI. The CDR3 sequence is 17 residues long. This CDR3 is CASSEAVLGQTVYEQYF. The CDR3, as DNA: TGTGCCAGCAGTGAAGCGGTTCTAGGACAGACCGTCTACGAGCAGTACTTC.

The genes are TRBV18 and TRBJ1-1; 7 nucleotides agree with TRBD1. The CDR3 consists of 13 residues. Germline V gene sequence: CDR1 KGHSH, CDR2 LQKENI. The junction had 4 bases not matched to a gene; V was cut back by 1 base and J by 8 bases. CDR3 residues: CASSPQGQLEAFF. The CDR3 DNA is TGTGCCAGCTCACCACAGGGACAGCTAGAAGCTTTCTTT.

The chain has TRBV5-6 and TRBJ1-2, with 8 bases matching TRBD1. Germline loops: CDR1 SGHDT, CDR2 YYEEEE. This CDR3 is 15 amino acids long. The V and J ends lost 0 bases and 3 bases, in that order; junction bases with no gene match: 4. Written as DNA, the CDR3 is TGTGCCAGCAGCTTGGGGGACAGGTTGGACTATGGCTACACCTTC. Its protein product is CASSLGDRLDYGYTF.

The chain employs TRBV7-2 and TRBJ2-2; D may be TRBD2 (6 bases). In germline, CDR1 is SGHTA, CDR2 FQGNSA. CDR3 length: 18 residues. The ends were cut back, 5 bases at V and 5 bases at J, with 24 bases in the middle. Here the CDR3 DNA reads TGTGCCAGCAGCCCCCGAACGACAGCGGGCGGAAAGACCGGGGAGCTGTTTTTT. Protein: CASSPRTTAGGKTGELFF.

The chain couples TRBV2 to TRBJ1-6, with D unclear. This CDR3 is built from 12 residues. V gave up 7 bases and J gave up 10 bases, with 11 bases separating them. From germline, CDR1 is SNHLY and CDR2 FYNNEI. The CDR3 DNA reads TGTGCCAGCACTGGGCAGTCATCACCCCTCCACTTT. This sequence encodes CASTGQSSPLHF. The whole variable domain, filled in from reference TRBV2 and TRBJ1-6, reads EPEVTQTPSHQVTQMGQEVILRCVPISNHLYFYWYRQILGQKVEFLVSFYNNEISEKSEIFDDQFSVERPDGSNFTLKIRSTKLEDSAMYFCASTGQSSPLHFGNGTRLTVT.